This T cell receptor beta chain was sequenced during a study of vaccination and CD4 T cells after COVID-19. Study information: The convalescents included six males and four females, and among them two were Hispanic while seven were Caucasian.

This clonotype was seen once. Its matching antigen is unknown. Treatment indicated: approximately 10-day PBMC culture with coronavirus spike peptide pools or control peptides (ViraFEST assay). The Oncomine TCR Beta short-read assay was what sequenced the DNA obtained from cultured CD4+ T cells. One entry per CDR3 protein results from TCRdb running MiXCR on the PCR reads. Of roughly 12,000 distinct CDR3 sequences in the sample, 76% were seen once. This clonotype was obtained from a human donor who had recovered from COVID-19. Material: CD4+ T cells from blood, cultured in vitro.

The CDR3 region is CASSLWDTGQPQHF. Written as DNA, the CDR3 is TGTGCCAGCAGTTTATGGGACACCGGTCAGCCCCAGCATTTT. The chain uses TRBV27 and TRBJ1-5; D is perhaps TRBD1 (6 bases). Germline-derived CDR1 and CDR2 are MNHEY and SMNVEV (reference sequence). This CDR3 is built from 14 residues. V dropped 1 base and J dropped 6 bases, with 10 bases sitting between them.